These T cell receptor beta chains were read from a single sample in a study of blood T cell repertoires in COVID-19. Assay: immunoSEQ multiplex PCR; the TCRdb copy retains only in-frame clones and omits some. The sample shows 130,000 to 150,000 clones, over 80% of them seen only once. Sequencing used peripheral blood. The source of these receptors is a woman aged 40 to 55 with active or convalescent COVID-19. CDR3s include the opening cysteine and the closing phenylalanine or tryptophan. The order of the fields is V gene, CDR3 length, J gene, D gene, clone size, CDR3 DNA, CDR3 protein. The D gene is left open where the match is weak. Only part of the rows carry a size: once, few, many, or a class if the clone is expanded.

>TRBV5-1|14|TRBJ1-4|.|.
TGCGCCAGCAGCGGGGGACAAGTCAATGAAAAACTGTTTTTT
CASSGGQVNEKLFF
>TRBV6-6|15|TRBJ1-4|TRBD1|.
TGTGCCAGCAGCCCCCCCCCAGGGGGTAATGAAAAACTGTTTTTT
CASSPPPGGNEKLFF
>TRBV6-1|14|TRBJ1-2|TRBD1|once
TGTGCCAGCAGTGAACTAGGACAGGCCGATGGCTACACCTTC
CASSELGQADGYTF
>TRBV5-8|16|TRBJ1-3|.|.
TGTGCCAGCAGCCTTGGAGGGATCTACTCTGGAAACACCATATATTTT
CASSLGGIYSGNTIYF
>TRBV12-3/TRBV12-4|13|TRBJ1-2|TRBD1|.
TGTGCCAGCAGCCAGACAGGGAACTATGGCTACACCTTC
CASSQTGNYGYTF
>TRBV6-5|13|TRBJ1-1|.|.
TGTGCCAGCATTCTACGGAGGAACACTGAAGCTTTCTTT
CASILRRNTEAFF
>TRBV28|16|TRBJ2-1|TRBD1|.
TGTGCCAGCTCCCTCCAGGGGGCAGTCTCCCACAATGAGCAGTTCTTC
CASSLQGAVSHNEQFF
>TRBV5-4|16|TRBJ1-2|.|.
TGTGCCAGCAGCACGGGACTCTCTCCTGGGGTTGGGGGCTACACCTTC
CASSTGLSPGVGGYTF
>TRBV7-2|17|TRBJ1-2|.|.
TGTGCCAGCAGCTCTAAAGGGCTGGACAGAGGGCCCTATGGCTACACCTTC
CASSSKGLDRGPYGYTF
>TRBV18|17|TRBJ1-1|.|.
TGTGCCAGCTCACCACGGTTGACGGGGGGGCGCGACACTGAAGCTTTCTTT
CASSPRLTGGRDTEAFF
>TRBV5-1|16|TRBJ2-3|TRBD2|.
TGCGCCAGCAGCTTGTTTAGTAGCGGGAGCACAGATACGCAGTATTTT
CASSLFSSGSTDTQYF
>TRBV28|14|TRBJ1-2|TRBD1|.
TGTGCCAGCAGTCGACAGGGAAGGGCCTATGGCTACACCTTC
CASSRQGRAYGYTF
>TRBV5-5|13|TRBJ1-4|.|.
TGTGCCAGCAGCTTGGCAGTTAATGAAAAACTGTTTTTT
CASSLAVNEKLFF
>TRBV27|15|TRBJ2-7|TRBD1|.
TGTGCCAGCAGTTTAACGAAAACAGGGGCCGACGAGCAGTACTTC
CASSLTKTGADEQYF
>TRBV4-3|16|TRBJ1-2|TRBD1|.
TGCGCCAGCAGCCATAAGGGGGCTTCCGTAAGCTATGGCTACACCTTC
CASSHKGASVSYGYTF
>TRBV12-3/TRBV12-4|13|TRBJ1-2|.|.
TGTGCCAGCAGCCAACAGGGTAACTATGGCTACACCTTC
CASSQQGNYGYTF
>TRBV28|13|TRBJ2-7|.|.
TGTGCCAGCAGTTTCCGGGTAGCCTACGAGCAGTACTTC
CASSFRVAYEQYF
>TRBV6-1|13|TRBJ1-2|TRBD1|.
TGTGCCAGCAGTGAGGGCAGGGGGCATGGCTACACCTTC
CASSEGRGHGYTF
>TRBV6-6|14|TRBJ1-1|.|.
TGTGCCAGCAGTATCAGCGGGGGGAACACTGAAGCTTTCTTT
CASSISGGNTEAFF
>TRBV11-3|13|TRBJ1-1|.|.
TGTGCCAGCAGCCCGACAGTGAACACTGAAGCTTTCTTT
CASSPTVNTEAFF
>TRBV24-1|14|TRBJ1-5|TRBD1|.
TGTGCCACCAGTGATTCGGACAGGCAACAGCCCCAGCATTTT
CATSDSDRQQPQHF
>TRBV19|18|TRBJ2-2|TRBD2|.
TGTGCCAGTAGTATCGGGTCGGGACTAGCGGGGAACACCGGGGAGCTGTTTTTT
CASSIGSGLAGNTGELFF
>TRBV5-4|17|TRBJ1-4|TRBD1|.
TGTGCCAGCAGCCCAAACGCGGCTCAGGGGGAGTGGGAAAAACTGTTTTTT
CASSPNAAQGEWEKLFF
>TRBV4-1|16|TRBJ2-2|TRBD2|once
TGCGCCAGCAGCCAAGATAGCGGGGGGTCCACCGGGGAGCTGTTTTTT
CASSQDSGGSTGELFF
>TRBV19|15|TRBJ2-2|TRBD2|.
TGTGCCAGTAGTACCAGCGGGGTAACCACCGGGGAGCTGTTTTTT
CASSTSGVTTGELFF
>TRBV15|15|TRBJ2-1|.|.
TGTGCCACCAGCAGACAGGCGAGCTCCTACAATGAGCAGTTCTTC
CATSRQASSYNEQFF
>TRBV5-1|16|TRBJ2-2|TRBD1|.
TGCGCCAGCAGCTTGGACAGGACAGGGGCAACCGGGGAGCTGTTTTTT
CASSLDRTGATGELFF
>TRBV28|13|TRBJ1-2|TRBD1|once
TGTGCCAGCAGATCCGGGACAGGGGTTGGCTACACCTTC
CASRSGTGVGYTF
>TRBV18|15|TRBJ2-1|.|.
TGTGCCAGCTCACCACGCGCGGGTCCCTACAATGAGCAGTTCTTC
CASSPRAGPYNEQFF
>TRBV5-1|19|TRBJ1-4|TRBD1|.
TGCGCCAGCAGCTTGGGCCCGAGAGGCAGGGGGCTCACTAATGAAAAACTGTTTTTT
CASSLGPRGRGLTNEKLFF
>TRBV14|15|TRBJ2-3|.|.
TGTGCCAGCAGCCAAGGGGACTTACGCACAGATACGCAGTATTTT
CASSQGDLRTDTQYF
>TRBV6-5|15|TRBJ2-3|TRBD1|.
TGTGCCAGCAGCCTTGGGACAGGGGGCACAGATACGCAGTATTTT
CASSLGTGGTDTQYF
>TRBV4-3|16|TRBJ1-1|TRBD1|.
TGCGCCAGCAGCCAGGTCCGGGACAGGGAGGGAGCTGAAGCTTTCTTT
CASSQVRDREGAEAFF
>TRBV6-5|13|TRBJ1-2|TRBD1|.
TGTGCCAGCAGTTCACAGGGGGACTATGGCTACACCTTC
CASSSQGDYGYTF
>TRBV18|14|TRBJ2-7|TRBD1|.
TGTGCCAGCTCACCCCTGGGACAGGGCTACGAGCAGTACTTC
CASSPLGQGYEQYF
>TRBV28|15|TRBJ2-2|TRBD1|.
TGTGCCAGCAGTTTTGTGACAGGGGGCCTGGGGGAGCTGTTTTTT
CASSFVTGGLGELFF